Presented here are 18 T cell receptor beta chains from one specimen sequenced in a study of blood T cell repertoires in COVID-19. Only in-frame clones appear in the TCRdb table, and some are missing; sequencing was by immunoSEQ multiplex PCR. This sample has about 670,000 clones; around 89% occur once, and the top ten carry about 0.26%. The material sequenced was peripheral blood. The receptors originated from a woman younger than 30 with acute or convalescent COVID-19.

The rearrangement links TRBV4-2 to TRBJ1-6; D may be TRBD1 (6 bases). The CDR3 sequence is 16 residues long. The V gene's germline CDR1 is LGHNA and CDR2 YNFKEQ. Deletions cut 3 bases from V and 10 bases from J, with 19 bases between. CDR3 sequence: CASSHRDTGLNSPLHF. The CDR3 DNA follows: TGTGCCAGCAGCCATCGCGATACAGGGCTGAACTCACCCCTCCACTTT.

The chain is built from TRBV15 and TRBJ1-5; 7 bases line up with TRBD1. V lost 0 bases, J lost 4 bases, and 6 bases stayed unmatched. The CDR3 is made up of 16 amino acids. CDR1 and CDR2 (germline): LNHNV, YYDKDF (reference sequence). In nucleotides, the CDR3 is TGTGCCACCAGCAGAGAACCGGGACAGATAAATCAGCCCCAGCATTTT. Protein sequence: CATSREPGQINQPQHF.

This rearrangement joins TRBV21-1 to TRBJ1-4; whether TRBD1, the table's D call, matches the DNA was not checked. TRBV21-1 is an annotated pseudogene. The CDR3 runs 13 residues. Here the CDR3 reads CASMHRGDEKLFF. The DNA of the CDR3 is TGTGCCAGCATGCACAGGGGGGATGAAAAACTGTTTTTT.

V usage is TRBV19 and J usage is TRBJ2-2, with 8 bases aligning to TRBD2. Germline CDR1 reads LNHDA; CDR2 reads SQIVND (reference sequence). The CDR3 totals 13 residues. Trimming at V came to 9 bases and at J to 6 bases, leaving 6 bases not matched to a gene. CDR3 sequence reads: CASSRGGAGELFF. CDR3 DNA sequence: TGTGCCAGCTCCCGGGGGGGGGCCGGGGAGCTGTTTTTT.

The chain links TRBV30 to TRBJ1-2, with 12 bases aligning to TRBD1. The CDR3 spans 17 residues. The germline V gene encodes CDR1 GTSNPN and CDR2 SVGIG (reference sequence). V dropped 0 bases and J dropped 5; count of bases not matched to a gene: 10. For the CDR3, the DNA is TGTGCCTGGAGTGTCCCCGGGACAGGGGGCTCTCTTTATGGCTACACCTTC. As protein: CAWSVPGTGGSLYGYTF. The variable domain in full, completed from reference TRBV30 and TRBJ1-2, reads SQTIHQWPATLVQPVGSPLSLECTVEGTSNPNLYWYRQAAGRGLQLLFYSVGIGQISSEVPQNLSASRPQDRQFILSSKKLLLSDSGFYLCAWSVPGTGGSLYGYTFGSGTRLTVV.

The J gene is TRBJ2-5, the V gene TRBV24-1, with 9 positions matching TRBD2. The CDR3 length is 15 residues. Germline CDR1 KGHDR, CDR2 SFDVKD. Unmatched junction bases numbered 8, after V lost 5 bases and J lost 5 bases. CDR3 bases: TGTGCCACCAGTGGGGCAGCGGGGGGCGTTGAGACCCAGTACTTC. Translating it yields CATSGAAGGVETQYF.

Worth noting for this clone: The sample contains more than one DNA sequence encoding this CDR3. The V and J genes are TRBV9 and TRBJ2-1; TRBD1 matches at 10 bases. There are 15 residues in the CDR3. V lost 4 bases, J lost 3 bases, and 4 bases stayed unmatched. CDR1 SGDLS and CDR2 YYNGEE come from the germline V gene. CDR3 loop: CASSPRTGGYNEQFF. The CDR3 DNA sequence: TGTGCCAGCAGCCCCAGGACAGGGGGCTACAATGAGCAGTTCTTC. Filled out from reference TRBV9 and TRBJ2-1, the complete variable domain reads DSGVTQTPKHLITATGQRVTLRCSPRSGDLSVYWYQQSLDQGLQFLIQYYNGEERAKGNILERFSAQQFPDLHSELNLSSLELGDSALYFCASSPRTGGYNEQFFGPGTRLTVL.

The gene calls are TRBV6-2 or TRBV6-3 and TRBJ1-6, with D maybe TRBD1 (5 bases). The V end was cut by 5 bases, the J end by 16 bases, with 18 bases between. Germline V CDR1 and CDR2: MNHEY, SVGEGT. This CDR3 has 13 residues. The CDR3 reads CASSTLSREDLHF. In DNA, the CDR3 is TGTGCCAGCAGTACACTCAGCAGGGAGGATCTCCACTTT.

This clone was counted between two and nine times. The genes are TRBV4-2 and TRBJ1-5; D not certain. The CDR3 runs to 18 residues. Germline assignment: CDR1 LGHNA and CDR2 YNFKEQ. The ends were cut back, 1 base at V and 0 bases at J, with 16 bases in the middle. Written as DNA, the CDR3 is TGTGCCAGCAGCCAAGGGGTGAACATCCTAGGTAGCAATCAGCCCCAGCATTTT. It codes for CASSQGVNILGSNQPQHF.

This sequence joins TRBV28 and TRBJ1-5, with D hard to call. The CDR3 loop spans 15 amino acids. Trimming shortened V by 5 bases and J by 7 bases, and 18 bases separated the two germline ends. The germline gives CDR1 MDHEN, CDR2 SYDVKM. The CDR3 sequence is CASSGEPGSAQPQHF. CDR3 nucleotide sequence: TGTGCCAGCAGTGGTGAACCGGGGAGCGCACAGCCCCAGCATTTT.

V usage is TRBV5-1 and J usage is TRBJ1-2; 8 positions match TRBD1. In germline, CDR1 is SGHRS, CDR2 YFSETQ. V shed 6 bases, J shed 4 bases, and the junction held 11 bases outside the gene matches. The CDR3 is made up of 15 amino acids. CDR3: CASTSGDRQLYGYTF. CDR3 nucleotide sequence: TGCGCCAGCACTTCTGGGGACAGGCAGCTCTATGGCTACACCTTC.

This chain links TRBV3-1 (or the pseudogene TRBV3-2) with TRBJ1-5, with 8 bases lining up with TRBD1. The V gene end was trimmed by 6 bases and the J gene end by 1 base; junction bases not matched to a gene: 5. The length of the CDR3 is 15 residues. In germline, CDR1 is LGHDT, CDR2 YNNKEL (reference sequence). This CDR3 is CASRSGTGSNQPQHF. Written as DNA, the CDR3 is TGTGCCAGCAGGTCCGGGACAGGAAGCAATCAGCCCCAGCATTTT.

The chain has TRBV6-5 and TRBJ1-4, with D uncertain. CDR1 MNHEY and CDR2 SVGAGI come from the germline V gene. CDR3 length equals 14 residues. The germline V and J ends were trimmed by 8 bases and 0 bases, with 10 bases remaining between them. CDR3 region: CASRPAATNEKLFF. CDR3 nucleotide sequence: TGTGCCAGCCGCCCCGCAGCAACTAATGAAAAACTGTTTTTT.

J is TRBJ1-2 and V is TRBV2; the D is unclear. This CDR3 has 12 residues. Deletions cut 3 bases from V and 6 bases from J, with 8 bases between. Germline assignment: CDR1 SNHLY and CDR2 FYNNEI. The CDR3, as DNA: TGTGCCAGCAGTGATTTAGAAAATGGCTACACCTTC. It codes for CASSDLENGYTF.

V is TRBV7-9 and J is TRBJ1-2; D is undetermined. Germline loops: CDR1 SEHNR, CDR2 FQNEAQ (reference sequence). Trimming took off 4 bases at V and 0 bases at J, with 6 bases between the two ends. The length of the CDR3 is 13 residues. The CDR3 DNA sequence: TGTGCCAGCAGCTATACAGCTAACTATGGCTACACCTTC. As protein: CASSYTANYGYTF.

CDR3 sequence reads: CASSYSGGLNYGYTF. The CDR3, as DNA: TGTGCCAGCAGTTACTCGGGGGGGCTAAACTATGGCTACACCTTC. This chain joins TRBV6-5 and TRBJ1-2; D might be TRBD1 (6 bases). V lost 0 bases and J lost 2, with 10 bases in between. The CDR3 covers 15 residues. Per the germline V gene, CDR1 is MNHEY and CDR2 is SVGAGI.

V gene TRBV6-6 combines with J gene TRBJ2-7, with D possibly being TRBD1 (6 bases). Germline CDR1 reads MNHNY; CDR2 reads SVGAGI (reference sequence). V was clipped by 8 bases and J by 0 bases, with 14 bases between them. The CDR3 length is 14 residues. CDR3 residues: CASLKQGLSYEQYF. CDR3 bases: TGTGCCAGCCTAAAACAGGGTCTCTCCTACGAGCAGTACTTC.

DNA for the CDR3: TGTGCCAGCAGCCAACAGGGGGCGCACGATTCACCCCTCCACTTT. Translation: CASSQQGAHDSPLHF. The V and J genes are TRBV7-3 and TRBJ1-6, with TRBD1 matching 9 bases. The CDR3 consists of 15 residues. CDR1 and CDR2 from the germline V gene are SGHTA and FQGTGA. The V segment lost 5 bases and the J segment 8 bases; nucleotides outside the gene matches: 7.